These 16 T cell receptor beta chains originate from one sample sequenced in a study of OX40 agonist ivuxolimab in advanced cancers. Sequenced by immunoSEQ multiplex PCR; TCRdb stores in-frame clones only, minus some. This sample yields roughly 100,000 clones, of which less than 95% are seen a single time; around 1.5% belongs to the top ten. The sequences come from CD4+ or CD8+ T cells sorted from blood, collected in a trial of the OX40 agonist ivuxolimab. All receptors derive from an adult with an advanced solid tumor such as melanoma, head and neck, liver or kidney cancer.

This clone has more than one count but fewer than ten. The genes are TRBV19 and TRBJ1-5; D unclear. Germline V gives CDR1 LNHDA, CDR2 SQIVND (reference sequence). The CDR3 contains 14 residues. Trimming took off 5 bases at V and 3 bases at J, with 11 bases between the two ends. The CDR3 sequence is CASSRAGDNQPQHF. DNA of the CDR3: TGTGCCAGTAGTCGGGCCGGGGACAATCAGCCCCAGCATTTT.

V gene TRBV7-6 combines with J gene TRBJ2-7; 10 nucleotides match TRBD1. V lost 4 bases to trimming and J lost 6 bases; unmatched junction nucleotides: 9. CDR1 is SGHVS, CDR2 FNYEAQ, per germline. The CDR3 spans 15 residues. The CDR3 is CASSSSGTGAFEQYF. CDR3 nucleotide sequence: TGTGCCAGCAGCTCTAGTGGGACAGGGGCGTTCGAGCAGTACTTC.

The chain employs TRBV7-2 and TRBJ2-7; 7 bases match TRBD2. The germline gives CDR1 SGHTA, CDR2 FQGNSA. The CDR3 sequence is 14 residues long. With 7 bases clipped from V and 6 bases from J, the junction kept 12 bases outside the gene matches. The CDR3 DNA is TGTGCCAGCACCCCGAGGCGGGAGAGTATCGAGCAGTACTTC. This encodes CASTPRRESIEQYF.

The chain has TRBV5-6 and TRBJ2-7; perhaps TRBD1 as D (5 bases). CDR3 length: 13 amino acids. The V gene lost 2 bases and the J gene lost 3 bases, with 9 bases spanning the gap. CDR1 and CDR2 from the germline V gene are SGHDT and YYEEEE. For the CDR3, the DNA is TGTGCCAGCAGCTTAGGCAGGGACTACGAGCAGTACTTC. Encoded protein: CASSLGRDYEQYF.

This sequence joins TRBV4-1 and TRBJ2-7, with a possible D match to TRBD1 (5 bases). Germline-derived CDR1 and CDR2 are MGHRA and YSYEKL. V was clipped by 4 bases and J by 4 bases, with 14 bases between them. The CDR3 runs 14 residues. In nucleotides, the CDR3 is TGCGCCAGCAGCCTCGGACCCCAGGGATACGAGCAGTACTTC. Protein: CASSLGPQGYEQYF.

The CDR3 protein is CASSLRGGTEQFF. The CDR3 coding sequence is TGTGCCAGCAGCCTCCGAGGTGGGACTGAGCAGTTCTTC. The V and J genes are TRBV7-2 and TRBJ2-1; D is possibly TRBD1 or TRBD2 (5 bases each). Trimming shortened V by 5 bases and J by 9 bases, and 14 bases separated the two germline ends. Germline CDR1 and CDR2: SGHTA and FQGNSA. The CDR3 is 13 residues long.

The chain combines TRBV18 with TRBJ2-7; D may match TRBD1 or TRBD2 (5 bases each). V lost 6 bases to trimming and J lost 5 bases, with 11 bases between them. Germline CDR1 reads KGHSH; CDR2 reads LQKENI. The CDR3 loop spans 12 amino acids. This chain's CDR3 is CASSPRGHEQYF. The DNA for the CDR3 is TGTGCCAGCTCCCCGAGGGGTCACGAGCAGTACTTC.

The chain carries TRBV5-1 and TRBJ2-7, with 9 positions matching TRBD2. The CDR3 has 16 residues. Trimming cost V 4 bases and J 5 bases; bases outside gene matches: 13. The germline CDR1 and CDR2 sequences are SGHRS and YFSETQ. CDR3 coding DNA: TGCGCCAGCAGCCCCCAAAAGGCGGGGGGGTCGGACGAGCAGTACTTC. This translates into CASSPQKAGGSDEQYF.

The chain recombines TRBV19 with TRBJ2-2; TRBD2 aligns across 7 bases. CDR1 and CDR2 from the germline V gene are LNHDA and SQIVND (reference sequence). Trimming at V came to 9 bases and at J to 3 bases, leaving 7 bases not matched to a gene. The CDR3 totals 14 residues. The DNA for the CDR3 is TGTGCCAGCTCGGCGGGGGTCGACACCGGGGAGCTGTTTTTT. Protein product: CASSAGVDTGELFF.

The CDR3 reads CASRDSSYEQYF. The CDR3 DNA sequence: TGTGCCAGCCGGGACTCCTCCTACGAGCAGTACTTC. V and J are TRBV10-3 and TRBJ2-7; D perhaps matches TRBD2 (6 bases). This CDR3 contains 12 residues. The germline V and J ends were trimmed by 10 bases and 0 bases, with 10 bases remaining between them. Germline V lookup: CDR1 ENHRY, CDR2 SYGVKD.

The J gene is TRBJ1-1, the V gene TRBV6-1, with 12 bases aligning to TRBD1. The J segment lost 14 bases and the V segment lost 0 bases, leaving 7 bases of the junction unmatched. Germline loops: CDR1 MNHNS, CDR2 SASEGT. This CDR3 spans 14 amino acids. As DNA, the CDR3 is TGTGCCAGCAGTGAAGCTGGTGGGACAGGGGGCCGGTTCTTT. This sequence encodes CASSEAGGTGGRFF.

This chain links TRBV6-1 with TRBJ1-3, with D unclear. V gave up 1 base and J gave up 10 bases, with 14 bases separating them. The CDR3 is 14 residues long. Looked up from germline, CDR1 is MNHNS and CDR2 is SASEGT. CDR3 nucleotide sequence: TGTGCCAGCAGTGAAGTGCTTACCGACGGTACCATATATTTT. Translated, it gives CASSEVLTDGTIYF.

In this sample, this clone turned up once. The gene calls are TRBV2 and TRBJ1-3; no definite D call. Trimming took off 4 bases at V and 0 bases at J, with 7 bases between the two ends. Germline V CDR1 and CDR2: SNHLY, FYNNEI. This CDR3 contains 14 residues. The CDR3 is CASSGGYSGNTIYF. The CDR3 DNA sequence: TGTGCCAGCAGTGGGGGTTACTCTGGAAACACCATATATTTT.

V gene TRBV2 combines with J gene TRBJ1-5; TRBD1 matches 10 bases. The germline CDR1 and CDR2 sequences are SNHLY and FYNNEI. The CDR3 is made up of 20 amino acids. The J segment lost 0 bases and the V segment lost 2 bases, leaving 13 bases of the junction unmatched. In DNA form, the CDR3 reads TGTGCCAGCAGTGAATCGTTGCGGGACAGGGGAGATCTTAGCAATCAGCCCCAGCATTTT. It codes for CASSESLRDRGDLSNQPQHF.

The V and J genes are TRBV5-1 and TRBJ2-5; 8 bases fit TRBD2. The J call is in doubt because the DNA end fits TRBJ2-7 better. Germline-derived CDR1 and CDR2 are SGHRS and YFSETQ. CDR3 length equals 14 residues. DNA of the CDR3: TGCGCCAGCAGGTATAGCGGGGACACCTACGAGCAGTACTTC. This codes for CASRYSGDTYEQYF.

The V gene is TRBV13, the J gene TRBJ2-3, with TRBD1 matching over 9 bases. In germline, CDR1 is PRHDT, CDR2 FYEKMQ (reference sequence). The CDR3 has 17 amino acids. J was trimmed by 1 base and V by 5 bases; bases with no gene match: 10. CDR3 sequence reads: CASSLEQGAMGTDTQYF. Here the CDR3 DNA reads TGTGCCAGCAGCCTAGAACAGGGGGCGATGGGCACAGATACGCAGTATTTT. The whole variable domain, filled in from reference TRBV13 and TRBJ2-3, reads AAGVIQSPRHLIKEKRETATLKCYPIPRHDTVYWYQQGPGQDPQFLISFYEKMQSDKGSIPDRFSAQQFSDYHSELNMSSLELGDSALYFCASSLEQGAMGTDTQYFGPGTRLTVL.